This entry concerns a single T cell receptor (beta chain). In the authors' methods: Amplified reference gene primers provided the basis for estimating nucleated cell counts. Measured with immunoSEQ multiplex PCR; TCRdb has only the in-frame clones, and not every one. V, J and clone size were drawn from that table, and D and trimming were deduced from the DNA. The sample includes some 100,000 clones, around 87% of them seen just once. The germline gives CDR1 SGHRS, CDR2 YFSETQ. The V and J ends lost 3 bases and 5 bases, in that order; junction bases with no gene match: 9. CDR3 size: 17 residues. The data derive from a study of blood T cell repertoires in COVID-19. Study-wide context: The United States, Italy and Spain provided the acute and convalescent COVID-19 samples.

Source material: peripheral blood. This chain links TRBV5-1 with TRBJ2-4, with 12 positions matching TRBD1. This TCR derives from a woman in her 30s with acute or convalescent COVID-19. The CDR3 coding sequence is TGCGCCAGCAGCTACTCCGGGACAGGGGGCGCGGAAAACATTCAGTACTTC. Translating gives CASSYSGTGGAENIQYF.